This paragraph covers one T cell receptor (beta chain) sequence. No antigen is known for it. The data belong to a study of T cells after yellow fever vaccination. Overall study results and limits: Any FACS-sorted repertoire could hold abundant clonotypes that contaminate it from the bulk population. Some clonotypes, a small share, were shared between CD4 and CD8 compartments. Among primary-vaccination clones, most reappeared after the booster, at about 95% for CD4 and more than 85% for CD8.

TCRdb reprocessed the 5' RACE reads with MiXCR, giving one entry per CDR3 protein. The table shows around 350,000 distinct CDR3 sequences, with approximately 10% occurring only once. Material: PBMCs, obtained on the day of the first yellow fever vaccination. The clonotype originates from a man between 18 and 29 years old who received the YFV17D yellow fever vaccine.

CDR3 amino acids: CATSDSSSGGYYNEQFF. The CDR3, as DNA: TGTGCCACCAGTGATTCCTCCAGCGGGGGCTACTACAATGAGCAGTTCTTC. This sequence joins TRBV24-1 and TRBJ2-1, with TRBD2 matching 8 bases. CDR3 length: 17 amino acids. J was trimmed by 3 bases and V by 2 bases; bases with no gene match: 8. The germline gives CDR1 KGHDR, CDR2 SFDVKD.